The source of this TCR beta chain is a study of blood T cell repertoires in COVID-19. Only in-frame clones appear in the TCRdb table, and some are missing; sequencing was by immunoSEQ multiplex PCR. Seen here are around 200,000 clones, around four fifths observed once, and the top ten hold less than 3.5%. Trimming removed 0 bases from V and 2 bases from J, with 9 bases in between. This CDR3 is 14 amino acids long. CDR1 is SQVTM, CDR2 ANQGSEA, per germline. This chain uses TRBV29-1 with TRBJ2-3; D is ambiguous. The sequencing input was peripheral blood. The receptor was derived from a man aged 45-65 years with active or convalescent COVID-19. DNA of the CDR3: TGCAGCGTTGAAGATCTGTGGGCCACAGATACGCAGTATTTT. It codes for CSVEDLWATDTQYF.